These 11 T cell receptor beta chains were sequenced from one sample in a study of T cell repertoires in cytomegalovirus infection. TCRdb re-called the reads with MiXCR, one entry per CDR3 protein. The sample lists under 350,000 distinct CDR3 sequences, roughly 9.3% occurring once. The sample taken for sequencing was PBMCs. These receptors were taken from a human donor in good health (CMV status not recorded). Some clones in this sample may be carry-over from other donors' samples.

The chain links TRBV10-3 to TRBJ2-3; D unresolved. V was cut by 6 bases and J by 3 bases, with 7 bases left in between. The CDR3 contains 12 residues. Germline V gene sequence: CDR1 ENHRY, CDR2 SYGVKD. CDR3 sequence reads: CAISLETDTQYF. The DNA of the CDR3 is TGTGCCATCAGCTTAGAGACAGATACGCAGTATTTT.

Only a few counts were recorded for this clonotype. The V call is TRBV20-1, the J call TRBJ1-1; tentative D call: TRBD1 (5 bases). The CDR3 sequence is 14 residues long. Germline lookup yields CDR1 DFQATT and CDR2 SNEGSKA (reference sequence). Trimming took 0 bases from V and 6 from J, leaving 14 bases between them. The CDR3: CSARDEGAGPEAFF. The CDR3, as DNA: TGCAGTGCTAGAGACGAAGGGGCCGGGCCTGAAGCTTTCTTT.

This clonotype was seen repeatedly, ten times or more. The chain has TRBV7-3 and TRBJ1-2; D unresolved. The CDR3 runs to 13 residues. Germline V gene sequence: CDR1 SGHTA, CDR2 FQGTGA. Trimming took 5 bases from V and 6 from J, leaving 13 bases between them. The CDR3 nucleotides are TGTGCCAGCAGCCTCAGCGTTTTGGATGGCTACACCTTC. As protein: CASSLSVLDGYTF.

This clonotype was picked up many times. This chain joins TRBV20-1 and TRBJ2-2; weak D call: TRBD2 (5 bases). Germline CDR1 reads DFQATT; CDR2 reads SNEGSKA (reference sequence). The ends were cut back, 0 bases at V and 1 base at J, with 9 bases in the middle. This CDR3 contains 15 residues. The CDR3 DNA reads TGCAGTGCTAGAGATGACGGGAAGAACACCGGGGAGCTGTTTTTT. Protein: CSARDDGKNTGELFF.

This clonotype occurred many times. V usage is TRBV2 and J usage is TRBJ2-4, with D uncertain. The germline gives CDR1 SNHLY, CDR2 FYNNEI. This CDR3 spans 14 amino acids. V gave up 7 bases and J gave up 0 bases, with 10 bases separating them. This CDR3 reads CASTPPLAKNIQYF. The DNA for the CDR3 is TGTGCCAGCACCCCACCGCTAGCCAAAAACATTCAGTACTTC.

This clonotype was seen more than once but under ten times. The chain carries TRBV9 and TRBJ2-1, with TRBD2 matching over 11 bases. The CDR3 length is 16 residues. The V segment lost 4 bases and the J segment 1 base; nucleotides outside the gene matches: 4. Germline V gene data show CDR1 as SGDLS and CDR2 as YYNGEE. CDR3 bases: TGTGCCAGCAGCTTCCGACTAGCGGGGTCCTACAATGAGCAGTTCTTC. As protein: CASSFRLAGSYNEQFF.

This clonotype has at least ten counts. The genes are TRBV28 and TRBJ2-5, with a tentative D call TRBD2 (7 bases). Germline assignment: CDR1 MDHEN and CDR2 SYDVKM. V gave up 6 bases and J gave up 1 base, with 18 bases separating them. CDR3 length equals 16 residues. CDR3 nucleotides: TGTGCCAGCAGCCCTCCGGGGCGGGGGCCCCAAGAGACCCAGTACTTC. Translating gives CASSPPGRGPQETQYF.

This clonotype was detected ten times or more. V is TRBV28 and J is TRBJ2-1; D is ambiguous. This CDR3 is built from 15 residues. The germline V and J ends were trimmed by 2 bases and 6 bases, with 14 bases remaining between them. Germline loops: CDR1 MDHEN, CDR2 SYDVKM. The CDR3 region has the DNA TGTGCCAGCAGTTTAAACCTGGGTTTCGGCAATGAGCAGTTCTTC. This sequence encodes CASSLNLGFGNEQFF.

V usage is TRBV7-9 and J usage is TRBJ2-6; 8 positions match TRBD1. The CDR3 is made up of 17 amino acids. Unmatched junction bases numbered 10, after V lost 5 bases and J lost 4 bases. Per the germline V gene, CDR1 is SEHNR and CDR2 is FQNEAQ (reference sequence). The CDR3 sequence: CASSGPGQGLGANVLTF. CDR3 DNA sequence: TGTGCCAGCAGCGGGCCCGGACAGGGTCTGGGGGCCAACGTCCTGACTTTC.

This clonotype was picked up many times. The chain carries TRBV25-1 and TRBJ2-2; 10 bases match TRBD2. The CDR3 covers 17 residues. Germline V gene data show CDR1 as MGHDK and CDR2 as SYGVNS. The J segment lost 2 bases and the V segment lost 6 bases, leaving 9 bases of the junction unmatched. In nucleotides, the CDR3 is TGTGCCAGCAGGAAGCCTAGCGGGGGTCGAAACACCGGGGAGCTGTTTTTT. It yields the protein CASRKPSGGRNTGELFF.

In its sample, this clonotype was seen many times. The chain carries TRBV12-3 or TRBV12-4 and TRBJ1-1, with D unclear. The length of the CDR3 is 11 residues. The germline V and J ends were trimmed by 4 bases and 9 bases, with 9 bases remaining between them. CDR3 sequence reads: CASSSTSKAFF. CDR3 DNA sequence: TGTGCCAGCAGTTCCACATCTAAAGCTTTCTTT.